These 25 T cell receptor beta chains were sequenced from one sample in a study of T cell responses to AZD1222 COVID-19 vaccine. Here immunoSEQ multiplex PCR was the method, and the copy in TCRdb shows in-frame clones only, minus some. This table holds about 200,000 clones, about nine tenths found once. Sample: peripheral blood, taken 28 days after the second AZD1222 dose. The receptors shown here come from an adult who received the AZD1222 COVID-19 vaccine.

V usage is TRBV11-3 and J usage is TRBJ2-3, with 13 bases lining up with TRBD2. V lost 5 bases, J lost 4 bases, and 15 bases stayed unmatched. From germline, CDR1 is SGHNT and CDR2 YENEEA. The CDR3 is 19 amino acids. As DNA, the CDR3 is TGTGCCAGCAGCCCCTATGGGACTAGCGGGACGTCGAGTCCAGATACGCAGTATTTT. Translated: CASSPYGTSGTSSPDTQYF. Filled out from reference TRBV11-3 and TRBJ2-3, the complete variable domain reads EAGVVQSPRYKIIEKKQPVAFWCNPISGHNTLYWYLQNLGQGPELLIRYENEEAVDDSQLPKDRFSAERLKGVDSTLKIQPAELGDSAVYLCASSPYGTSGTSSPDTQYFGPGTRLTVL.

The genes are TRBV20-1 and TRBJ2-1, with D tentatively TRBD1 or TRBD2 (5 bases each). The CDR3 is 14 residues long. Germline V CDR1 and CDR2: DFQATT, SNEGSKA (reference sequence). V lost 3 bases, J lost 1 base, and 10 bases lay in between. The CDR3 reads CSASVGRSYNEQFF. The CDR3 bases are TGCAGTGCTAGTGTGGGACGGTCCTACAATGAGCAGTTCTTC.

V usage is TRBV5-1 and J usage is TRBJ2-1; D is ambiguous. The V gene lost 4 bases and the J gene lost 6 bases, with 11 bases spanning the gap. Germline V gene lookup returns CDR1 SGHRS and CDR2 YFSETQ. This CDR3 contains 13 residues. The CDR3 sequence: CASSRRPTNEQFF. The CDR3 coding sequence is TGCGCCAGCAGCAGGCGACCGACCAATGAGCAGTTCTTC.

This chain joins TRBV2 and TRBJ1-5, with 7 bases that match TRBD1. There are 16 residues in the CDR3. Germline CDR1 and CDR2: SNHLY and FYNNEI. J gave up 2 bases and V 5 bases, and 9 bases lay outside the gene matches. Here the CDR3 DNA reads TGTGCCAGCAGTCGAAGCGGACAGGTTGGCAATCAGCCCCAGCATTTT. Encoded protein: CASSRSGQVGNQPQHF.

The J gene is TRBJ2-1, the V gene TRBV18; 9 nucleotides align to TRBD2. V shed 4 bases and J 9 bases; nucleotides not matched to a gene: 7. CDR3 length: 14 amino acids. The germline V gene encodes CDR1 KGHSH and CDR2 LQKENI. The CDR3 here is CASSLASGKSEQFF. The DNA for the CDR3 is TGTGCCAGCTCACTGGCTAGCGGGAAAAGTGAGCAGTTCTTC.

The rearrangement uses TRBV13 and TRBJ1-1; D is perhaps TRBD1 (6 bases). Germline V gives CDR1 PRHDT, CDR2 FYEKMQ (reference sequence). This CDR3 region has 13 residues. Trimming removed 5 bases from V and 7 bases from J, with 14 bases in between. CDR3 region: CASSVAGHLEAFF. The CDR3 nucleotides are TGTGCCAGCAGCGTAGCGGGACATCTTGAAGCTTTCTTT.

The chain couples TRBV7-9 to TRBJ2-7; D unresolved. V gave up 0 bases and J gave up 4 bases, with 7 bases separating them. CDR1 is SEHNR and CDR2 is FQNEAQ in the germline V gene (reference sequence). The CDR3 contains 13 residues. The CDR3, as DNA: TGTGCCAGCAGCTTAGCGTCGGATTACGAGCAGTACTTC. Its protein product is CASSLASDYEQYF.

The CDR3: CASSPWDGELFF. CDR3 DNA: TGTGCCAGCAGTCCTTGGGACGGGGAGCTGTTTTTT. V and J are TRBV12-3 or TRBV12-4 and TRBJ2-2; D remains unclear. Trimming pared 5 bases from V and 7 bases from J, leaving 8 bases between. The CDR3 has 12 residues.

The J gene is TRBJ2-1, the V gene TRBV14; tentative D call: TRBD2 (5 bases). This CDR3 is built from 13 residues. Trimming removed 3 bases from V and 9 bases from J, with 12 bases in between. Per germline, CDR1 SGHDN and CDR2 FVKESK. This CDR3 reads CASSHFTRGEQFF. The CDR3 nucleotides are TGTGCCAGCAGCCACTTTACACGGGGTGAGCAGTTCTTC.

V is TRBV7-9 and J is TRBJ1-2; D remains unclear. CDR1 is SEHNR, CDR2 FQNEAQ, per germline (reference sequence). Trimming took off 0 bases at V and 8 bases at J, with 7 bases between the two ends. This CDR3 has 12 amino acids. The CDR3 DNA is TGTGCCAGCAGCTTAGCGGAGGAAGGCTACACCTTC. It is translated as CASSLAEEGYTF.

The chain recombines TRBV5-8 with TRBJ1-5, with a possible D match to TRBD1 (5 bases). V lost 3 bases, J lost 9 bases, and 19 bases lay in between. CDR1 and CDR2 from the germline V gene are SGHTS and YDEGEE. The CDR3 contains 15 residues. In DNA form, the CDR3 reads TGTGCCAGCAGCTCGACGGGCCAGTTTGGGGGGCCCCAGCATTTT. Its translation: CASSSTGQFGGPQHF.

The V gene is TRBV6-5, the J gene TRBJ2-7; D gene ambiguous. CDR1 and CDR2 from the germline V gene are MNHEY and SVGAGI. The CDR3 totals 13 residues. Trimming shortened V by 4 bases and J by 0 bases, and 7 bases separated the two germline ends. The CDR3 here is CASSSGFSYEQYF. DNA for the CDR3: TGTGCCAGCAGTTCAGGATTCTCCTACGAGCAGTACTTC.

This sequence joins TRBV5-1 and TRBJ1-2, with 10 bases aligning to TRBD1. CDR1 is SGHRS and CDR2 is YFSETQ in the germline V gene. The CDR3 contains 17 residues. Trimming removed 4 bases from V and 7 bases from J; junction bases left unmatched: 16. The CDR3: CASSPSTGGVSLAGYTF. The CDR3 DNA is TGCGCCAGCAGCCCCTCGACAGGGGGCGTTAGTTTGGCTGGCTACACCTTC.

For the CDR3, the DNA is TGCGCCAGCAGCTTTACGGCTGACGGTGACCTCCACTTT. Translation: CASSFTADGDLHF. The rearrangement joins TRBV5-1 to TRBJ1-6; D remains unclear. V shed 2 bases and J shed 15 bases, with 15 bases lying between them. From germline, CDR1 is SGHRS and CDR2 YFSETQ. The length of the CDR3 is 13 residues.

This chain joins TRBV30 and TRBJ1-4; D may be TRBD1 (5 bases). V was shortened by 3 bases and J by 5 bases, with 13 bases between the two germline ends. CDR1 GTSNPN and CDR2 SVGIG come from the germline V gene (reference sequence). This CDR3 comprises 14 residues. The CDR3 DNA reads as TGTGCCTGGAGGACCCGGGGCAAGAATGAAAAACTGTTTTTT. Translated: CAWRTRGKNEKLFF.

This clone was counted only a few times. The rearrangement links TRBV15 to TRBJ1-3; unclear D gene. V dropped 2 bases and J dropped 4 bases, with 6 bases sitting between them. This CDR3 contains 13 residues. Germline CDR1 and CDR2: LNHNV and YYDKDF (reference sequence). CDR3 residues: CATSRRAGNTIYF. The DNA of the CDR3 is TGTGCCACCAGCAGACGTGCGGGAAACACCATATATTTT. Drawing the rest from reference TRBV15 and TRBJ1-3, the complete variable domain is DAMVIQNPRYQVTQFGKPVTLSCSQTLNHNVMYWYQQKSSQAPKLLFHYYDKDFNNEADTPDNFQSRRPNTSFCFLDIRSPGLGDTAMYLCATSRRAGNTIYFGEGSWLTVV.

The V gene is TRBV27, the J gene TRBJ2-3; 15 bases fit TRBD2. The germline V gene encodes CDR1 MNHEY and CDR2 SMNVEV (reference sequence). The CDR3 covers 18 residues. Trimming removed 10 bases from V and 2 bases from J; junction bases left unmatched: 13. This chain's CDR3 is CATRSGTSGRHYTDTQYF. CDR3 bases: TGTGCCACACGATCCGGGACTAGCGGGAGGCACTACACAGATACGCAGTATTTT.

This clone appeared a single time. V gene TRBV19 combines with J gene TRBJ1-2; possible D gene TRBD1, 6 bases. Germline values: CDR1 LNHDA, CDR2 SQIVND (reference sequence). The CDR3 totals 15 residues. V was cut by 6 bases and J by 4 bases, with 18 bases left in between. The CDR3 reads CASSNRGGGGYGYTF. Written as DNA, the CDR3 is TGTGCCAGTAGCAATCGAGGGGGTGGCGGCTATGGCTACACCTTC. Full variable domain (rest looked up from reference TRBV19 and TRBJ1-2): DGGITQSPKYLFRKEGQNVTLSCEQNLNHDAMYWYRQDPGQGLRLIYYSQIVNDFQKGDIAEGYSVSREKKESFPLTVTSAQKNPTAFYLCASSNRGGGGYGYTFGSGTRLTVV.

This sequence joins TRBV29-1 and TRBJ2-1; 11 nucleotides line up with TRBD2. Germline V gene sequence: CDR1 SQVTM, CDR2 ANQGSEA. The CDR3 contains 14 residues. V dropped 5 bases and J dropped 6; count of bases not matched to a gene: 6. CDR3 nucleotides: TGCAGCGTTAGACTAGCGGGATTAGGCAATGAGCAGTTCTTC. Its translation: CSVRLAGLGNEQFF.

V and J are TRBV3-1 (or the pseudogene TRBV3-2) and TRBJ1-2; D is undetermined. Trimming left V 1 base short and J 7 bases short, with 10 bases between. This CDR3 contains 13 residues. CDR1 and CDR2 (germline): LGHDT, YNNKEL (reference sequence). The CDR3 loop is CASSQVNALGYTF. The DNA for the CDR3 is TGTGCCAGCAGCCAAGTAAATGCCCTTGGCTACACCTTC.

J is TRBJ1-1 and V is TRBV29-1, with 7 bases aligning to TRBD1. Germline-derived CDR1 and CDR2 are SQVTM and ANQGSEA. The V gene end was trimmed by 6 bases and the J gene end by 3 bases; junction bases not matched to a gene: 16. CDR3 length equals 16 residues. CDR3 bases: TGCAGCGTCGATTTTCGCCAGGGGGTTTTGGACACTGAAGCTTTCTTT. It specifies CSVDFRQGVLDTEAFF.

This chain's CDR3 is CASSLQLQGVEKLFF. The CDR3 bases are TGTGCCAGCAGTCTACAATTACAAGGTGTGGAAAAACTGTTTTTT. The chain joins TRBV28 to TRBJ1-4; D is unclear. V lost 5 bases and J 8 bases, leaving 18 bases between the germline ends. Per germline, CDR1 MDHEN and CDR2 SYDVKM. This CDR3 comprises 15 residues.

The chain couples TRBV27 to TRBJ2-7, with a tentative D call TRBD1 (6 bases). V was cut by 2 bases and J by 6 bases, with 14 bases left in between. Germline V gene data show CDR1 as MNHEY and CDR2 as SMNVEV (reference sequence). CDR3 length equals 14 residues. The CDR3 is CASSLAGRGLEQYF. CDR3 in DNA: TGTGCCAGCAGTTTAGCCGGCAGGGGTCTCGAGCAGTACTTC.

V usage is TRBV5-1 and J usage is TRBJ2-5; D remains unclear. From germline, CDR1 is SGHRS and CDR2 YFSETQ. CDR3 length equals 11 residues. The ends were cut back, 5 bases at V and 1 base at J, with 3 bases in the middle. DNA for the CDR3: TGCGCCAGCAGAACCCAAGAGACCCAGTACTTC. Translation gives CASRTQETQYF.

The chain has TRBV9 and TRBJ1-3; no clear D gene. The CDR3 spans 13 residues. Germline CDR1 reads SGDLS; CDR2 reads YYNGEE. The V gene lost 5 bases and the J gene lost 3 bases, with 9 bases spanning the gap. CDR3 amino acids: CASSGAFGNTIYF. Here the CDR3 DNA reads TGTGCCAGCAGTGGCGCGTTTGGAAACACCATATATTTT.